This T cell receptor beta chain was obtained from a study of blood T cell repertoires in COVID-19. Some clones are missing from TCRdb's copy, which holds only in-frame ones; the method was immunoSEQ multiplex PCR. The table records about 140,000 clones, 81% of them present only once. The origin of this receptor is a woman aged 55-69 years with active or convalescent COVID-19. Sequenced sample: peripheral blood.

CDR3 region: CASSPDGTGALGYTF. The CDR3 DNA sequence: TGTGCCAGCAGCCCCGATGGGACAGGGGCTTTAGGCTACACCTTC. V usage is TRBV7-9 and J usage is TRBJ1-2, with TRBD1 matching over 10 bases. This CDR3 is built from 15 residues. After removal of 5 bases from V and 8 bases from J, the junction contained 11 bases not matched to a gene. Germline CDR1 is SEHNR and CDR2 is FQNEAQ (reference sequence).